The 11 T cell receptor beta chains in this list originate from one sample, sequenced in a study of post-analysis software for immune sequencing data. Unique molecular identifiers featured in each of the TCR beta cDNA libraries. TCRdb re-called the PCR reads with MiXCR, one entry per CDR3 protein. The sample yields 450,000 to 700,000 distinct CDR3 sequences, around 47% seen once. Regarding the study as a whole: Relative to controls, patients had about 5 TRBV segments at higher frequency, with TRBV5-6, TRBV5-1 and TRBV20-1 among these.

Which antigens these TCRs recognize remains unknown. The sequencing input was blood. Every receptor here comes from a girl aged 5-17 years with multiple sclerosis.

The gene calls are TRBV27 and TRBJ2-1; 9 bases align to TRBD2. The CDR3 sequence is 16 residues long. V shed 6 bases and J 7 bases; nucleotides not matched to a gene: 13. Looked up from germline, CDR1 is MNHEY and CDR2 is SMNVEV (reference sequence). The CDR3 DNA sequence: TGTGCCAGCAGCCCCACGGGGCGGGAGGGCCCTAATGAGCAGTTCTTC. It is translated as CASSPTGREGPNEQFF.

This chain's CDR3 is CASSLRAGGPDEQFF. In DNA form, the CDR3 reads TGCGCCAGCAGCTTAAGAGCGGGGGGGCCAGATGAGCAGTTCTTC. This rearrangement joins TRBV5-1 to TRBJ2-1; 10 nucleotides line up with TRBD2. The length of the CDR3 is 15 residues. The trim removed 2 bases at V and 8 bases at J, leaving 7 bases unmatched. CDR1 is SGHRS, CDR2 YFSETQ, per germline. The full variable domain, rest sourced from reference TRBV5-1 and TRBJ2-1, is KAGVTQTPRYLIKTRGQQVTLSCSPISGHRSVSWYQQTPGQGLQFLFEYFSETQRNKGNFPGRFSGRQFSNSRSEMNVSTLELGDSALYLCASSLRAGGPDEQFFGPGTRLTVL.

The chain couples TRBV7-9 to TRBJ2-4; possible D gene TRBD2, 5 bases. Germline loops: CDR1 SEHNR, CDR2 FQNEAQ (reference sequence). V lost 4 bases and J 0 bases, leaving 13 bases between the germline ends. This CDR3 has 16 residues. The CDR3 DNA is TGTGCCAGCAGCTCGCTGACGGACTTAGCCAAAAACATTCAGTACTTC. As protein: CASSSLTDLAKNIQYF. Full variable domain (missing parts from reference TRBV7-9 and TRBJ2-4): DTGVSQNPRHKITKRGQNVTFRCDPISEHNRLYWYRQTLGQGPEFLTYFQNEAQLEKSRLLSDRFSAERPKGSFSTLEIQRTEQGDSAMYLCASSSLTDLAKNIQYFGAGTRLSVL.

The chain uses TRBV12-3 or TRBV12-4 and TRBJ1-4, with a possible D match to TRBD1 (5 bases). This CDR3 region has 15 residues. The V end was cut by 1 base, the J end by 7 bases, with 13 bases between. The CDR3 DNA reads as TGTGCCAGCAGTTTAGTGGAGGGGTGGAGTGAAAAACTGTTTTTT. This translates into CASSLVEGWSEKLFF.

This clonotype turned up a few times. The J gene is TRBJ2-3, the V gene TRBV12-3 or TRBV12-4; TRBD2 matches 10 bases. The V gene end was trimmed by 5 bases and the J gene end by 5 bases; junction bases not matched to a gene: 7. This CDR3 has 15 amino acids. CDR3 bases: TGTGCCAGCAGTACTCCCGGACTAGCGGAAGATACGCAGTATTTT. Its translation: CASSTPGLAEDTQYF.

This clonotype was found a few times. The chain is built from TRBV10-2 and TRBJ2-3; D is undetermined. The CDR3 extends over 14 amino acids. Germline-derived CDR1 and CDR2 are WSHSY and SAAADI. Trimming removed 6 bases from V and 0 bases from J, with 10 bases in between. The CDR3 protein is CASRLGSSTDTQYF. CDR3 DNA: TGCGCCAGCAGGCTGGGGTCTAGCACAGATACGCAGTATTTT.

The CDR3 loop is CASSHAGLNEQFF. In DNA form, the CDR3 reads TGTGCCAGCAGCCACGCGGGACTCAATGAGCAGTTCTTC. The J gene is TRBJ2-1, the V gene TRBV9, with TRBD2 as a possible D gene (6 bases). CDR1 is SGDLS, CDR2 YYNGEE, per germline. The CDR3 consists of 13 residues. Deletions cut 4 bases from V and 6 bases from J, with 11 bases between. Full variable domain (missing parts from reference TRBV9 and TRBJ2-1): DSGVTQTPKHLITATGQRVTLRCSPRSGDLSVYWYQQSLDQGLQFLIQYYNGEERAKGNILERFSAQQFPDLHSELNLSSLELGDSALYFCASSHAGLNEQFFGPGTRLTVL.

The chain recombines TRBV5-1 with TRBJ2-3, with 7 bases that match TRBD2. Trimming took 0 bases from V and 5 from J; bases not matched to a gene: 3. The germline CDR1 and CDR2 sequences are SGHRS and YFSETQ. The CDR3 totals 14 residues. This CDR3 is CASSLETGGDTQYF. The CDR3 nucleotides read TGCGCCAGCAGCTTGGAGACGGGGGGAGATACGCAGTATTTT.

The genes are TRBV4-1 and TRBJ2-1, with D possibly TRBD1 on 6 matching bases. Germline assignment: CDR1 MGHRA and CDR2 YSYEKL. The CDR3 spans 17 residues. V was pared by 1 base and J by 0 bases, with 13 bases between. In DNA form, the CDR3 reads TGCGCCAGCAGCCAAGTAGGGACACCGAGCTCCTACAATGAGCAGTTCTTC. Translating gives CASSQVGTPSSYNEQFF.

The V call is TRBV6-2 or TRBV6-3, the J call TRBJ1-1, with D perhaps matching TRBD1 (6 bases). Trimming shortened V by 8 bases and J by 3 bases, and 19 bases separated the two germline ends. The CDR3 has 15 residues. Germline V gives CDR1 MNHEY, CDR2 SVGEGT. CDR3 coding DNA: TGTGCCAGCCGCCCCCTCGACAGGTTCTACACTGAAGCTTTCTTT. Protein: CASRPLDRFYTEAFF.

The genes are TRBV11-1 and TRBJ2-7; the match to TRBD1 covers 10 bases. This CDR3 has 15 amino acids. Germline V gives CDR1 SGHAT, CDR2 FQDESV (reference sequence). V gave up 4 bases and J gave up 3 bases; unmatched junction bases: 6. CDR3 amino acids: CASSWGQGNGYEQYF. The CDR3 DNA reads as TGTGCCAGCAGCTGGGGACAGGGGAATGGCTACGAGCAGTACTTC.